Detailed here is one T cell receptor beta chain. Its antigen is still unknown. The CDR3 contains 16 residues. Trimming removed 4 bases from V and 5 bases from J; junction bases left unmatched: 11. Germline V gene data show CDR1 as SGHKS and CDR2 as YYEKEE (reference sequence). Primers included in the PCR were 60 Vbeta and 13 Jbeta primers. The assay was immunoSEQ multiplex PCR, and TCRdb's table has in-frame clones only and misses some. The sample shows around 120,000 clones, and about 0.59% sits with its ten largest clones. The data are from a study of cytomegalovirus exposure and HLA in healthy donors. General observations from the study: A later analysis associated 15,000 or so TCR beta sequences with HLA alleles at a 0.05 false discovery rate. The study labeled roughly 160 TCR beta chains cytomegalovirus-associated.

Sequenced input: PBMCs. The receptor was isolated from a man over 45 in good health and CMV-seronegative. The rearrangement joins TRBV5-5 to TRBJ2-2, with TRBD2 matching 7 bases. The CDR3 sequence: CASSILTGGGTGELFF. The CDR3 coding sequence is TGTGCCAGCAGCATCCTGACCGGCGGGGGAACCGGGGAGCTGTTTTTT.